These T cell receptor beta chains were read from a single sample in a study of blood T cell repertoires in COVID-19. TCRdb's table, derived via immunoSEQ multiplex PCR, lists solely in-frame clones and lacks some. This table holds approximately 25,000 clones, around four fifths found once. The specimen was peripheral blood. These receptors were obtained from a human donor in a cohort sampled during active COVID-19. Both conserved end residues are part of each CDR3. The D gene is left open where the match is weak. The size entry is marked missing in some rows and otherwise reads once, few, many or a size class.

length,V,J,D,size,DNA,CDR3
14,TRBV6-4,TRBJ2-1,TRBD2,-,TGTGCCAGCAGTGTAGCGGGGGGAGGCAATGAGCAGTTCTTC,CASSVAGGGNEQFF
11,TRBV7-9,TRBJ2-5,-,few,TGTGCCAGCAGTCGGGGGGAGACCCAGTACTTC,CASSRGETQYF
17,TRBV11-2,TRBJ2-1,TRBD2,-,TGTGCCAGCAGCTTTTGGGCGGGAGCCTTCGCCATCACTGAGCAGTTCTTC,CASSFWAGAFAITEQFF
14,TRBV7-9,TRBJ2-3,TRBD2,-,TGTGCCATCATGACTAGCGGGGGCCCAGATACGCAGTATTTT,CAIMTSGGPDTQYF
14,TRBV27,TRBJ1-1,-,-,TGTGCCAGCAGACAACAGGGCGGGAGCACTGAAGCTTTCTTT,CASRQQGGSTEAFF
15,TRBV5-1,TRBJ1-2,TRBD1,few,TGCGCCAGCAGCTTGGCCCGGGACAGGGCCTATGGCTACACCTTC,CASSLARDRAYGYTF
22,TRBV3-1/TRBV3-2,TRBJ2-2,TRBD2,-,TGTGCCAGCAGCCACTTTGGGACTAGCGGGGGTACACACCTTTCGAACACCGGGGAGCTGTTTTTT,CASSHFGTSGGTHLSNTGELFF
15,TRBV7-2,TRBJ2-3,-,-,TGTGCCAGCAGCTCTTGGTACCTAGTCACAGATACGCAGTATTTT,CASSSWYLVTDTQYF
16,TRBV5-1,TRBJ2-7,-,-,TGCGCCAGCAGCTTGGCCCCAGGGGAGCCATCCTACGAGCAGTACTTC,CASSLAPGEPSYEQYF
14,TRBV7-9,TRBJ1-2,-,-,TGTGCCAGCAGCTCGAGGACAGCTAACTATGGCTACACCTTC,CASSSRTANYGYTF
16,TRBV10-3,TRBJ2-2,-,-,TGTGCCATCAGCCAACCGAGTGGAGCAAGCACCGGGGAGCTGTTTTTT,CAISQPSGASTGELFF
15,TRBV5-1,TRBJ2-1,-,-,TGCGCCAGCGGCCCATATAGCGTCGACTACAATGAGCAGTTCTTC,CASGPYSVDYNEQFF
15,TRBV4-3,TRBJ2-1,TRBD2,-,TGCGCCAGCAGCCAAGGGGGGGGCTCCTACAATGAGCAGTTCTTC,CASSQGGGSYNEQFF
13,TRBV6-2/TRBV6-3,TRBJ1-1,-,-,TGTGCCAGCAGTCGGGATATGAACACTGAAGCTTTCTTT,CASSRDMNTEAFF
15,TRBV7-3,TRBJ2-1,-,once,TGTGCCAGCAGCTTAAGGGGGGACTCCTACAATGAGCAGTTCTTC,CASSLRGDSYNEQFF
16,TRBV4-1,TRBJ2-7,TRBD1,-,TGCGCCAGCAGCCTAAATCCGGGACAGGGGTCCTACGAGCAGTACTTC,CASSLNPGQGSYEQYF
12,TRBV14,TRBJ2-7,-,-,TGTGCCAGCAGCCCGTTGGGGCTTCGGCAGTACTTC,CASSPLGLRQYF
17,TRBV7-9,TRBJ1-3,TRBD1,-,TGTGCCAGCAGCTTTAGTACAGGGGTCTTCTCTGGAAACACCATATATTTT,CASSFSTGVFSGNTIYF
14,TRBV4-3,TRBJ1-2,TRBD1,once,TGCGCCAGCAGCCAAGTTACAGGGGTCTATGGCTACACCTTC,CASSQVTGVYGYTF
16,TRBV6-2/TRBV6-3,TRBJ2-3,TRBD2,few,TGTGCCAGCAGTTACTTAGCGGGGGCCGGCACAGATACGCAGTATTTT,CASSYLAGAGTDTQYF
15,TRBV25-1,TRBJ2-3,TRBD2,-,TGTGCCAGCCGGCCAGCGGGAGGCTTACCAGATACGCAGTATTTT,CASRPAGGLPDTQYF
12,TRBV12-3/TRBV12-4,TRBJ1-1,-,-,TGTGCCACCTCGACAGGAAACACTGAAGCTTTCTTT,CATSTGNTEAFF
14,TRBV5-4,TRBJ1-3,-,few,TGTGCCAGCAGCTTGAGGGGCTCTGGAAACACCATATATTTT,CASSLRGSGNTIYF
13,TRBV2,TRBJ1-4,TRBD1,-,TGTGCCAGCACGGGACAGAGTAATGAAAAACTGTTTTTT,CASTGQSNEKLFF
16,TRBV27,TRBJ2-6,-,-,TGTGCCAGCAGTTTCCTTCGGTCCTCTGGGGCCAACGTCCTGACTTTC,CASSFLRSSGANVLTF
14,TRBV27,TRBJ1-1,-,-,TGTGCCAGCTCTCAGAATTCGGGGAGCACTGAAGCTTTCTTT,CASSQNSGSTEAFF
14,TRBV7-9,TRBJ2-4,TRBD1,-,TGTGCCAGCAGCTTAACTGGGACAGCGGACATTCAGTACTTC,CASSLTGTADIQYF
14,TRBV28,TRBJ2-4,TRBD1,-,TGTGCCAGCAGTTCAGGGGGTAGCCTAAACATTCAGTACTTC,CASSSGGSLNIQYF
15,TRBV28,TRBJ2-3,-,-,TGTGCCAGCAGCTTACCCCCCGGGGAAGGAGATACGCAGTATTTT,CASSLPPGEGDTQYF
14,TRBV7-3,TRBJ2-7,TRBD2,-,TGTGCCAGCAGCCCGCGGAGCGGGGGCTACGAGCAGTACTTC,CASSPRSGGYEQYF
17,TRBV7-3,TRBJ2-1,TRBD2,-,TGTGCCAGCAGTAAACAACCGGGACTAGCGGGGCCCAATGAGCAGTTCTTC,CASSKQPGLAGPNEQFF
16,TRBV7-2,TRBJ1-3,-,-,TGTGCCAGCAGCTTAGGACAGACTGTCTCTGGAAACACCATATATTTT,CASSLGQTVSGNTIYF
15,TRBV7-8,TRBJ1-5,TRBD1,-,TGTGCCAGCAGCCCAGGGACAGGGGATAATCAGCCCCAGCATTTT,CASSPGTGDNQPQHF
15,TRBV19,TRBJ1-1,TRBD1,-,TGTGCCAGTAGTCTACAACAGGGGGGAGCAACTGAAGCTTTCTTT,CASSLQQGGATEAFF
18,TRBV28,TRBJ2-7,TRBD2,-,TGTGCCAGCAGTCCCTTGAGTAGCGGGAACGTTCGGGGGCACGAGCAGTACTTC,CASSPLSSGNVRGHEQYF
13,TRBV27,TRBJ1-2,-,-,TGTGCCAGCAGTCTGTCAGGGCCGGATGGCTACACCTTC,CASSLSGPDGYTF
17,TRBV4-1,TRBJ2-1,TRBD1,-,TGCGCCAGCAGCCGTTTTTGGGCGGGAGGACAGGGGGATGAGCAGTTCTTC,CASSRFWAGGQGDEQFF
15,TRBV7-2,TRBJ2-1,TRBD2,-,TGTGCCAGCAGCTTGATATCTAGCGGGAGTACTGAGCAGTTCTTC,CASSLISSGSTEQFF
15,TRBV11-3,TRBJ2-7,-,-,TGTGCCAGCGAGGACCGACTTGGCGGACACTACGAGCAGTACTTC,CASEDRLGGHYEQYF
14,TRBV15,TRBJ2-5,TRBD2,-,TGTGCCACCCGAGACAGCGGGAGGGGAGAGACCCAGTACTTC,CATRDSGRGETQYF
16,TRBV4-3,TRBJ2-7,-,-,TGCGCCAGCAGCCAAGACTACCCCGGGGGCTCCTACGAGCAGTACTTC,CASSQDYPGGSYEQYF
14,TRBV14,TRBJ1-2,TRBD1,-,TGTGCCAGCAGCCAAGTGAGGGGGCGTGATGGCTACACCTTC,CASSQVRGRDGYTF
15,TRBV5-4,TRBJ1-2,-,once,TGTGCCAGCAGCCCCCCCCGCGGACAGCATTATGGCTACACCTTC,CASSPPRGQHYGYTF
17,TRBV5-8,TRBJ2-5,-,-,TGTGCCAGCAGCTTGCGGGTCGGGGGAGACGTCCAAGAGACCCAGTACTTC,CASSLRVGGDVQETQYF
16,TRBV29-1,TRBJ1-2,TRBD1,once,TGCAGCGTTGCCCTTACGGGACAGGGGGCGCTGGGTGGCTACACCTTC,CSVALTGQGALGGYTF
15,TRBV4-1,TRBJ1-6,TRBD1,-,TGCGCCAGCAGCCAGACAGGGCGAAATAATTCACCCCTCCACTTT,CASSQTGRNNSPLHF
12,TRBV2,TRBJ2-7,-,-,TGTGCCAGCAGTAACCTAGCCGGCGAGCAGTACTTC,CASSNLAGEQYF
12,TRBV11-3,TRBJ2-7,-,-,TGTGCCAGCAGCTTGACCAGCGGCGAGCAGTACTTC,CASSLTSGEQYF
12,TRBV28,TRBJ1-5,-,few,TGTGCCAGCGTTAGCAACAATCAGCCCCAGCATTTT,CASVSNNQPQHF
15,TRBV6-5,TRBJ1-3,-,-,TGTGCCAGCAGAACCTCAGGGCACTCTGGAAACACCATATATTTT,CASRTSGHSGNTIYF
15,TRBV28,TRBJ2-7,TRBD1,-,TGTGCCAGCAGTTCGTCCGGGACAGGATTCTACGAGCAGTACTTC,CASSSSGTGFYEQYF
15,TRBV7-6,TRBJ2-5,-,-,TGTGCCAGCACCCCGGGGAGTGGGGGACTAGAGACCCAGTACTTC,CASTPGSGGLETQYF
15,TRBV4-1,TRBJ1-4,TRBD1,-,TGCGCCAGCAGCATACCGGGACAGGGTTATAAAAAACTGTTTTTT,CASSIPGQGYKKLFF
16,TRBV27,TRBJ1-5,TRBD1,-,TGTGCCAGCAGGAGGACAGGGGTCTATAGCAATCAGCCCCAGCATTTT,CASRRTGVYSNQPQHF
13,TRBV5-6,TRBJ1-2,-,-,TGTGCCAGCAGCTCGCAGGGGATCTATGGCTACACCTTC,CASSSQGIYGYTF